Reported below is one TCR beta chain. Primers used in a second PCR of about 6 to 11 cycles were a sample-barcoded 5' primer and a J-beta primer mix. Each cDNA was tagged by a template-switch adaptor containing 12 random nucleotides. Using its own MiXCR run on the 5' RACE reads, TCRdb lists one record per CDR3 protein. Of 750,000 to 1,000,000 distinct CDR3 sequences in the sample, 25% to 35% are singletons; the top ten hold 10%. The sample belongs to a study of blood T cells in healthy people across ages. The sample was also reused in another study, on T cells of mothers and their children.

The receptor's source is a woman between 35 and 50 years old in good health. The source material was blood.

The CDR3 DNA is TGTGCCAGCAGCGTAGGGACTGTACAGCCCCAGCATTTT. Translation gives CASSVGTVQPQHF. J is TRBJ1-5 and V is TRBV9; D gene ambiguous. The CDR3 length is 13 residues. V lost 0 bases to trimming and J lost 7 bases, with 8 bases between them. Germline V gene sequence: CDR1 SGDLS, CDR2 YYNGEE.